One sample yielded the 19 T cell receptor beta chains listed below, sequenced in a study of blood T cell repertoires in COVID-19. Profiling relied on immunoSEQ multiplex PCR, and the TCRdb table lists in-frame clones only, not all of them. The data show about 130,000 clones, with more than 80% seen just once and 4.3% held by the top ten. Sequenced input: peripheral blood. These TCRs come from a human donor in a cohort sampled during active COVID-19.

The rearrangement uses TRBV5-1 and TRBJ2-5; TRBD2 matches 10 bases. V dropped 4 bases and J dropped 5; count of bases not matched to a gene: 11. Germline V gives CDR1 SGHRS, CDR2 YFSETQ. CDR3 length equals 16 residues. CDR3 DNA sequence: TGCGCCAGCAGCACCACTAGCGGGGCCCGCCGGGAGACCCAGTACTTC. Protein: CASSTTSGARRETQYF.

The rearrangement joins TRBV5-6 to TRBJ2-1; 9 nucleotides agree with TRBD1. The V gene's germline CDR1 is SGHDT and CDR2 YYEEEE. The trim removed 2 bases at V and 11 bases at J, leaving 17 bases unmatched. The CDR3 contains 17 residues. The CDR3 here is CASSFIGRTGGKEQQFF. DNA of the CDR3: TGTGCCAGCAGCTTCATCGGGCGAACAGGGGGCAAGGAGCAGCAGTTCTTC. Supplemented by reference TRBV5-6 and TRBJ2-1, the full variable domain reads DAGVTQSPTHLIKTRGQQVTLRCSPKSGHDTVSWYQQALGQGPQFIFQYYEEEERQRGNFPDRFSGHQFPNYSSELNVNALLLGDSALYLCASSFIGRTGGKEQQFFGPGTRLTVL.

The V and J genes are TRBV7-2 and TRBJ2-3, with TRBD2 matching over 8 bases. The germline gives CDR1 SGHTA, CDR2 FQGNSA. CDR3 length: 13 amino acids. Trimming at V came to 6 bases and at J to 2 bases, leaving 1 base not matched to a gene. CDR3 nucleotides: TGTGCCAGCAGGGGACTAGTCACAGATACGCAGTATTTT. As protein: CASRGLVTDTQYF.

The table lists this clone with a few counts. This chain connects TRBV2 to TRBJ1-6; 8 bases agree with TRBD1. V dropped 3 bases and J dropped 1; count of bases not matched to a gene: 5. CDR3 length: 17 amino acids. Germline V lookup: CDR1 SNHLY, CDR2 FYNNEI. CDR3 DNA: TGTGCCAGCAGTGAGAGGCAGGGGGCATCCTATAATTCACCCCTCCACTTT. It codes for CASSERQGASYNSPLHF. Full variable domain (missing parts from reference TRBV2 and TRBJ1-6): EPEVTQTPSHQVTQMGQEVILRCVPISNHLYFYWYRQILGQKVEFLVSFYNNEISEKSEIFDDQFSVERPDGSNFTLKIRSTKLEDSAMYFCASSERQGASYNSPLHFGNGTRLTVT.

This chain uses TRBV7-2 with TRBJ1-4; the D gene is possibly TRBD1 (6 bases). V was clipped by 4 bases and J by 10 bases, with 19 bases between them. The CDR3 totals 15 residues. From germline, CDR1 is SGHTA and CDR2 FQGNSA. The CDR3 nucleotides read TGTGCCAGCAGCTCCTCCGGGACAAGGATTAGAAAACTGTTTTTT. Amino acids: CASSSSGTRIRKLFF.

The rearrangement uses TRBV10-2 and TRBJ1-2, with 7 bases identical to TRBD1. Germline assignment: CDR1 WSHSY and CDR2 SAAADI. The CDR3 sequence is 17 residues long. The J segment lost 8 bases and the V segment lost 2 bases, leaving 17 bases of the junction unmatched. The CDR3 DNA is TGCGCCAGCAGTGAGAGGTCAGGGGGGTTAATCTATGGAGGCTACACCTTC. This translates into CASSERSGGLIYGGYTF.

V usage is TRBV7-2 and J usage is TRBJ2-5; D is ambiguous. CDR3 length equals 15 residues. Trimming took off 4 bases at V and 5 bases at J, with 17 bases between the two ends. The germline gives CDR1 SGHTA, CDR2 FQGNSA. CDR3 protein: CASSSDRRPAETQYF. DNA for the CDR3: TGTGCCAGCAGCTCCGACCGACGACCAGCGGAGACCCAGTACTTC.

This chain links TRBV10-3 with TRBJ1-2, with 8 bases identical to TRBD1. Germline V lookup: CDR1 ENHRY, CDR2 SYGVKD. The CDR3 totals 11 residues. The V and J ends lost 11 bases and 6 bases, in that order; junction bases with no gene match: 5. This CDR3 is CASQGDHGYTF. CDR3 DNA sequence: TGTGCCTCACAGGGGGATCATGGCTACACCTTC.

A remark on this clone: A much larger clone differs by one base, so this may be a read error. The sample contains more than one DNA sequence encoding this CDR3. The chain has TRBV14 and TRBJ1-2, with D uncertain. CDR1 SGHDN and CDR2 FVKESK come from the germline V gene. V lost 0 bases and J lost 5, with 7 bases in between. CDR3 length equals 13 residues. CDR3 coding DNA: TGTGCCAGCAGCCAAGATTTCGGGTATGGCTACACCTTC. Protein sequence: CASSQDFGYGYTF.

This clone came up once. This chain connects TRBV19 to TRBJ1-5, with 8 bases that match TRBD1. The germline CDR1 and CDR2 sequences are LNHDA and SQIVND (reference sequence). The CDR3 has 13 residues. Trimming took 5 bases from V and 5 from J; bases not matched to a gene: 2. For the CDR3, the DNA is TGTGCCAGTAGTGACAGGGGATATCAGCCCCAGCATTTT. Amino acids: CASSDRGYQPQHF.

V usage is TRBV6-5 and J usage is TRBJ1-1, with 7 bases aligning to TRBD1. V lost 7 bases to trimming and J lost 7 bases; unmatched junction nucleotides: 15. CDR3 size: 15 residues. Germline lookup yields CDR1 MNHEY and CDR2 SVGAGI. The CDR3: CASTEIPQGGIEAFF. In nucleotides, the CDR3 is TGTGCCAGCACAGAGATTCCCCAGGGGGGCATTGAAGCTTTCTTT.

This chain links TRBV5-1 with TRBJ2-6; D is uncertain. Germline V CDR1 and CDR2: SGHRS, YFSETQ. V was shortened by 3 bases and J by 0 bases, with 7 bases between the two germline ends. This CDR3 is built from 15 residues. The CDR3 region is CASSSQSSGANVLTF. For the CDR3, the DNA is TGCGCCAGCAGCTCACAGAGCTCTGGGGCCAACGTCCTGACTTTC.

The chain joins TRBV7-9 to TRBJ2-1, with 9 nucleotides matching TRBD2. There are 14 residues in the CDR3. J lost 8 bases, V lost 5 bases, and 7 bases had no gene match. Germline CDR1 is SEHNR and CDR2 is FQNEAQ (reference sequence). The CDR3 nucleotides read TGTGCCAGCAGCCTAGACGGCGGGAGGGATGAGCAGTTCTTC. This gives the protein CASSLDGGRDEQFF.

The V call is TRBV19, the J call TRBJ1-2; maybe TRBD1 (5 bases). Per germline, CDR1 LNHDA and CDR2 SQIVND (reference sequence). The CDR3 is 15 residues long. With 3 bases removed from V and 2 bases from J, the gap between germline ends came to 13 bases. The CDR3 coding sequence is TGTGCCAGTAGTATTTTTCTGACAGAGAACTATGGCTACACCTTC. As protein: CASSIFLTENYGYTF. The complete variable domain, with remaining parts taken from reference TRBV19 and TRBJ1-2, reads DGGITQSPKYLFRKEGQNVTLSCEQNLNHDAMYWYRQDPGQGLRLIYYSQIVNDFQKGDIAEGYSVSREKKESFPLTVTSAQKNPTAFYLCASSIFLTENYGYTFGSGTRLTVV.

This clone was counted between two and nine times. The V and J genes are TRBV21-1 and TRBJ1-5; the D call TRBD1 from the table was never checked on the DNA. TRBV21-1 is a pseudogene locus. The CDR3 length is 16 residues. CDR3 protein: CASSRDRGAGNQPQHF. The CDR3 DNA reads TGTGCCAGCAGCAGGGACAGGGGGGCAGGCAATCAGCCCCAGCATTTT.

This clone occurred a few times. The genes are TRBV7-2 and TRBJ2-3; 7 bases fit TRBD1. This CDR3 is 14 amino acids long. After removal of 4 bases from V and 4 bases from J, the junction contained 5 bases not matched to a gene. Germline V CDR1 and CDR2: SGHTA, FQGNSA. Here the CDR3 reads CASSSQGVADTQYF. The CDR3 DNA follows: TGTGCCAGCAGCTCCCAGGGGGTAGCAGATACGCAGTATTTT.

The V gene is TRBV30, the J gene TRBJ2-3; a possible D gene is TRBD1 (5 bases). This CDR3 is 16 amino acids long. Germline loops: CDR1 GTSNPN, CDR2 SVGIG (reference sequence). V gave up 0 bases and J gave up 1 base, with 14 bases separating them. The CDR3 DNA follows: TGTGCCTGGAGTGTAGAATCTCTCAGGGGCACAGATACGCAGTATTTT. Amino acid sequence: CAWSVESLRGTDTQYF. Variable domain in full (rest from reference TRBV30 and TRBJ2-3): SQTIHQWPATLVQPVGSPLSLECTVEGTSNPNLYWYRQAAGRGLQLLFYSVGIGQISSEVPQNLSASRPQDRQFILSSKKLLLSDSGFYLCAWSVESLRGTDTQYFGPGTRLTVL.

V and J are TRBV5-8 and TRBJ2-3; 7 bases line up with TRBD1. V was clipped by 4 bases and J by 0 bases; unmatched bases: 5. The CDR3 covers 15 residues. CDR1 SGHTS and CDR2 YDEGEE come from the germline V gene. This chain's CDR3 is CASSVGQRSTDTQYF. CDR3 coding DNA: TGTGCCAGCAGCGTGGGACAGCGTAGCACAGATACGCAGTATTTT.

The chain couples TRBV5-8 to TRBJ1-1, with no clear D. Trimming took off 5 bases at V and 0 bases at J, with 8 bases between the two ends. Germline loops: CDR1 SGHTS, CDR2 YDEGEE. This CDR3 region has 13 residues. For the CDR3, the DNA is TGTGCCAGCAGAGCGGTGATGAACACTGAAGCTTTCTTT. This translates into CASRAVMNTEAFF.